This T cell receptor beta chain stems from a study of cytomegalovirus exposure and HLA in healthy donors. A multiplex PCR was run with 60 Vbeta primers and 13 Jbeta primers. TCRdb keeps only in-frame clones here, not all; method: immunoSEQ multiplex PCR. The table lists about 150,000 clones, about 80% of them singletons. This CDR3 is built from 15 residues. Trimming removed 6 bases from V and 5 bases from J, with 17 bases in between. From germline, CDR1 is MNHEY and CDR2 SMNVEV (reference sequence). This clonotype originated in a woman aged 40 to 50 in good health and CMV-seronegative. Sample: PBMCs. The chain has TRBV27 and TRBJ2-1; a weak D match, TRBD1 (5 bases). The CDR3 DNA follows: TGTGCCAGCAGCCCACGTTCAGGGATGGACAATGAGCAGTTCTTC. Translating gives CASSPRSGMDNEQFF.